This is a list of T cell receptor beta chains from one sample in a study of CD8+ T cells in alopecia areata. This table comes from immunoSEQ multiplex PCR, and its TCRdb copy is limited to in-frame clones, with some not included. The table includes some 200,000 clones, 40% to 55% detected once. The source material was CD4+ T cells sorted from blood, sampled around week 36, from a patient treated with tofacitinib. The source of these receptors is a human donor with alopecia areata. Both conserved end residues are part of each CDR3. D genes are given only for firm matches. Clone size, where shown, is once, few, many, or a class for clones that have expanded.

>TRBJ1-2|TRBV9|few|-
CASSVGGGSGYTF
TGTGCCAGCAGCGTAGGTGGTGGGAGCGGCTACACCTTC
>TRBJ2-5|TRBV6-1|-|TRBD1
CASSDRQGAGETQYF
TGTGCCAGCAGTGACAGACAGGGGGCGGGTGAGACCCAGTACTTC
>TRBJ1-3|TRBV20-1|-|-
CSAAEFDTIYF
TGCAGTGCTGCGGAGTTTGACACCATATATTTT
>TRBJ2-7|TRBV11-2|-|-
CASSPKDPGDPSSLSEQYF
TGTGCCAGCAGCCCCAAAGATCCAGGGGACCCCTCGTCACTTAGCGAGCAGTACTTC
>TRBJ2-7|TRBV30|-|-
CAWRVSSYEQYF
TGTGCCTGGCGTGTCAGTTCCTACGAGCAGTACTTC
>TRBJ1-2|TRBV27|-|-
CASSFPGGLGYTF
TGTGCCAGCAGTTTCCCAGGCGGGCTTGGCTACACCTTC
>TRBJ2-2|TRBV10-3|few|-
CAISPGVGSTGELFF
TGTGCCATCAGCCCCGGGGTGGGGAGCACCGGGGAGCTGTTTTTT
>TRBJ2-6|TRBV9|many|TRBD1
CASSGSKRQGVTGANVLTF
TGTGCCAGCAGCGGATCTAAACGACAGGGGGTTACTGGGGCCAACGTCCTGACTTTC
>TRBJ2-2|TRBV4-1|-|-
CASSQEWERVNGELFF
TGCGCCAGCAGCCAAGAATGGGAGAGGGTTAACGGGGAGCTGTTTTTT
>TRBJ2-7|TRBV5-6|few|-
CASSPLTRSYEQYF
TGTGCCAGCAGCCCTCTTACCCGCTCCTACGAGCAGTACTTC
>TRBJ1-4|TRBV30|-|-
CAWSRSTNEKLFF
TGTGCCTGGAGCCGTTCAACTAATGAAAAACTGTTTTTT
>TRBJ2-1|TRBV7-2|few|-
CASSLGGTHNEQFF
TGTGCCAGCAGCTTAGGGGGCACCCACAATGAGCAGTTCTTC
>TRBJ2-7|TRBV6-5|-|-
CASRRTQAYEQYF
TGTGCCAGCCGACGGACCCAAGCCTACGAGCAGTACTTC
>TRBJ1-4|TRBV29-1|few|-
CSVQVGTSEKLFF
TGCAGCGTTCAAGTCGGAACTTCTGAAAAACTGTTTTTT
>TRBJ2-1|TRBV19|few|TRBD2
CASSPSTSVEFF
TGTGCCAGTAGCCCCTCGACTAGCGTGGAGTTCTTC
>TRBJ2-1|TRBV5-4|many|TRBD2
CASSLAGNYNEQFF
TGTGCCAGCAGTCTAGCGGGAAACTACAATGAGCAGTTCTTC
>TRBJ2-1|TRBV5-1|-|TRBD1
CASSLGDRYNEQFF
TGCGCCAGCAGCTTGGGGGACAGATACAATGAGCAGTTCTTC
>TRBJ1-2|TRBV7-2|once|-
CASSPPGTQRGYTF
TGTGCCAGCAGCCCGCCCGGGACCCAGAGGGGCTACACCTTC
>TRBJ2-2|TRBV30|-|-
CAWSVSRWENTGELFF
TGTGCCTGGAGTGTATCCCGGTGGGAGAACACCGGGGAGCTGTTTTTT
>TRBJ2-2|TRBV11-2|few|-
CASSSPGLRTGELFF
TGTGCCAGCAGCTCACCGGGACTTCGCACCGGGGAGCTGTTTTTT
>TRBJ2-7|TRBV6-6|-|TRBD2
CASSARTSGGYEQYF
TGTGCCAGCAGTGCTCGGACTAGCGGGGGATACGAGCAGTACTTC
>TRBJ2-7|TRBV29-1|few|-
CSYRGDSYEQYF
TGCAGCTATCGCGGGGACTCCTACGAGCAGTACTTC